A selection of T cell receptor beta chains follows, all from one sample in a study of beta chain features in type 1 diabetes. The method was immunoSEQ multiplex PCR; TCRdb's version includes in-frame clones alone and lacks a portion of them. This sample has hundreds of thousands of clones, with approximately 9.7% found just once. Specimen: central memory CD4+ T cells from blood. The receptors come from a man in his thirties or forties with type 1 diabetes. Each CDR3 is given with its conserved first and last residue. The D gene is left open where the match is weak. For some rows the clone size is stated as once, few or many, or as a class when expanded; others skip it.

-	-	TRBV9	TRBJ2-7	TGTGCCAGCAGCGTAGAACCAACTGGGGTCTACGAGCAGTACTTC	CASSVEPTGVYEQYF
-	-	TRBV5-1	TRBJ2-5	TGCGCCAGCAGCTCGCAGCCAGGGGAGACCCAGTACTTC	CASSSQPGETQYF
-	-	TRBV25-1	TRBJ1-2	TGTGCCAGCAGTGAGGGGCAGGACTATGGCTACACCTTC	CASSEGQDYGYTF
TRBD2	few	TRBV7-2	TRBJ2-5	TGTGCCAGCAGCGGTCGGGGACTAGTACAAGAGACCCAGTACTTC	CASSGRGLVQETQYF
-	-	TRBV30	TRBJ1-2	TGTGCCTGGAGGGGGCGAGGTGGCTACACCTTC	CAWRGRGGYTF
-	few	TRBV6-5	TRBJ1-5	TGTGCCAGCAGTTATTCTGGCAGCCATCAGCCCCAGCATTTT	CASSYSGSHQPQHF
TRBD1	-	TRBV5-6	TRBJ2-1	TGTGCCAGCAGCAGACGGAGGACAGGGTTCGTGAATGAGCAGTTCTTC	CASSRRRTGFVNEQFF
-	few	TRBV9	TRBJ2-1	TGTGCCAGCAGCGTAGAAGAGGGGTACTACAATGAGCAGTTCTTC	CASSVEEGYYNEQFF
-	few	TRBV2	TRBJ1-5	TGTGCCAGCAGTGAGGGGGTAGGTCAGCCCCAGCATTTT	CASSEGVGQPQHF
-	few	TRBV6-1	TRBJ1-2	TGTGCCAGCAGTGAACAGGGTTCCCAATGGGATGGCTACACCTTC	CASSEQGSQWDGYTF
-	few	TRBV25-1	TRBJ2-1	TGTGCCAGCAGTGAATTCAGAGGGGACTACAATGAGCAGTTCTTC	CASSEFRGDYNEQFF